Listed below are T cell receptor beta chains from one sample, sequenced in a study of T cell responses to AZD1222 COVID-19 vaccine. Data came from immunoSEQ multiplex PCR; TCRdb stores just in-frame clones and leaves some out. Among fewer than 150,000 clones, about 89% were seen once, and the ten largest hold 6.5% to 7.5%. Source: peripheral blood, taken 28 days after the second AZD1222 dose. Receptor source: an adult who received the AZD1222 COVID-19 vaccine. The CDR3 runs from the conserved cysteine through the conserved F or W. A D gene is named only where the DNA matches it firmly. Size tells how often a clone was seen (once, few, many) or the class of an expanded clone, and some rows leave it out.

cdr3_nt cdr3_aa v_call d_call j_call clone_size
TGTGCCAGCAGCCAAGCAATGAACACTGAAGCTTTCTTT CASSQAMNTEAFF TRBV14 . TRBJ1-1 .
TGTGCCAGCAGTTTTAAGGGAACAGATACGCAGTATTTT CASSFKGTDTQYF TRBV12-3/TRBV12-4 . TRBJ2-3 .
TGCGCCAGCAGCCAAGATTTTACTAGCGGAGGCTACGAGCAGTACTTC CASSQDFTSGGYEQYF TRBV4-1 TRBD2 TRBJ2-7 .
TGTGCCAGTAGTACTCCCTCAACAGGGAACTATGGCTACACCTTC CASSTPSTGNYGYTF TRBV19 . TRBJ1-2 few
TGTGCCAGCAGCTTACCGGGACAGCCCTACGAGCAGTACTTC CASSLPGQPYEQYF TRBV7-9 TRBD1 TRBJ2-7 .
TGTGCCAGCAGCCAAGTCGAAGCTGGCACAGATACGCAGTATTTT CASSQVEAGTDTQYF TRBV4-2 . TRBJ2-3 .
TGTGCCAGCAGTTTTGTACTAGCGGGGGGAGGAGATACGCAGTATTTT CASSFVLAGGGDTQYF TRBV27 TRBD2 TRBJ2-3 .
TGCGCCAGCAGCCAAGAACTAGCACAGGGCTCCTACAATGAGCAGTTCTTC CASSQELAQGSYNEQFF TRBV4-1 . TRBJ2-1 .
TGTGCCAGCAGAACCACTCTAGCGGGAGGGCTTAAGGATACGCAGTATTTT CASRTTLAGGLKDTQYF TRBV27 TRBD2 TRBJ2-3 .
TGTGCCAGCAGCTTAGGGAGGGACAGGGAATATGAGCAGTTCTTC CASSLGRDREYEQFF TRBV7-9 TRBD1 TRBJ2-1 .
TGTGCCAGCAGCCCACCTATTGGGGTTGCCGGGGAGCTGTTTTTT CASSPPIGVAGELFF TRBV7-9 . TRBJ2-2 .
TGTGCCAGCAGTTACTCGAAGATCACTGAAGCTTTCTTT CASSYSKITEAFF TRBV6-5 . TRBJ1-1 .
TGCAGTGCTAGTCGGGGGGCCCTGGGCGGGGCCGGCTCTGGGGCCAACGTCCTGACTTTC CSASRGALGGAGSGANVLTF TRBV20-1 . TRBJ2-6 .
TGTGCCACCAGTGGGGACAGTAGCAATCAGCCCCAGCATTTT CATSGDSSNQPQHF TRBV24-1 TRBD1 TRBJ1-5 .
TGCGCCAGCAGCCCCGTGAGGGGAGGGATGGCCACCTACGAGCAGTACTTC CASSPVRGGMATYEQYF TRBV5-1 TRBD2 TRBJ2-7 .
TGCGCCAGCAGCCAATTCGGGTTAGGAAACACCATATATTTT CASSQFGLGNTIYF TRBV4-1 . TRBJ1-3 .
TGTGCCAGCAGCTCTCACAGCGGGAGCTCCTACGAGCAGTACTTC CASSSHSGSSYEQYF TRBV7-2 TRBD2 TRBJ2-7 .
TGTGCCAGCAGCGGAGCGGGAGCCTCCTACGAGCAGTACTTC CASSGAGASYEQYF TRBV9 TRBD2 TRBJ2-7 .
TGTGCCAGTAGTACCGGGACAGTAGGGAATTCACCCCTCCACTTT CASSTGTVGNSPLHF TRBV19 TRBD1 TRBJ1-6 .
TGTGCCAGCAGCGGCCCGACAGGGATAAGGTCCTACGAGCAGTACTTC CASSGPTGIRSYEQYF TRBV7-9 TRBD1 TRBJ2-7 once
TGTGCCAGCAGTTTATTTAGCAATCAGCCCCAGCATTTT CASSLFSNQPQHF TRBV12-3/TRBV12-4 . TRBJ1-5 .
TGTGCCAGCAGCTTTTCGTATCAGGGCCTCTATGGCTACACCTTC CASSFSYQGLYGYTF TRBV7-9 . TRBJ1-2 once
TGTGCCAGCAGCTTCCGGATGCCGCTCTCTGGAAACACCATATATTTT CASSFRMPLSGNTIYF TRBV5-8 . TRBJ1-3 few
TGTGCCAGCAGTTATGCCAGATTAGCTAACTATGGCTACACCTTC CASSYARLANYGYTF TRBV2 . TRBJ1-2 .
TGTGCCAAAAAGGAGGGGATTCTCCTATTGCTTAACTATGGCTACACCTTC CAKKEGILLLLNYGYTF TRBV9 . TRBJ1-2 .
TGCGCCAGCAGCCGCGGGACAGGGGACTACGAGCAGTACTTC CASSRGTGDYEQYF TRBV4-1 TRBD1 TRBJ2-7 .
TGTGCCAGCAGCTTCGGCCTTAGCGGTTCTAGCACAGATACGCAGTATTTT CASSFGLSGSSTDTQYF TRBV7-9 . TRBJ2-3 .
TGTGCCAGTAGTATCCCGGACAGGGCCGGGGACGAGCAGTACTTC CASSIPDRAGDEQYF TRBV19 TRBD1 TRBJ2-7 .
TGTGCCAGCAGCTTTGGGGACAGGATCTACGAGCAGTACTTC CASSFGDRIYEQYF TRBV7-6 TRBD1 TRBJ2-7 .
TGTGCCAGCAGCCAAGATCAGGGGCTCGGAGGGGGTCAAGCTTTCTTT CASSQDQGLGGGQAFF TRBV4-2 . TRBJ1-1 .
TGTGCCAGCAGCCGAGACAGGGGGCCCGGGGAGCTGTTTTTT CASSRDRGPGELFF TRBV7-8 TRBD1 TRBJ2-2 .
TGTGCCAGCAGCTTAGTAGCGGGACCCGGTTCGGAGCAGTTCTTC CASSLVAGPGSEQFF TRBV7-3 TRBD2 TRBJ2-1 .
TGTGCCAGCAGCCTTCGGACTAGCGGGGGGAATGAGCAGTTCTTC CASSLRTSGGNEQFF TRBV28 TRBD2 TRBJ2-1 once
TGTGCCAGCAGCTTAACGACAGCGAACACCGGGGAGCTGTTTTTT CASSLTTANTGELFF TRBV7-8 . TRBJ2-2 .
TGTGCCAGCAGTCCTCGCGGGACACCTAGCACAGATACGCAGTATTTT CASSPRGTPSTDTQYF TRBV6-6 . TRBJ2-3 .
TGTGCCAGCAGCTTAGGGCCCTCCTCATGGACAGGGAAAGAGACCCAGTACTTC CASSLGPSSWTGKETQYF TRBV7-2 TRBD1 TRBJ2-5 .
TGTGCCACCAGCAGAGATCAAGGTGCGGAGACCCAGTACTTC CATSRDQGAETQYF TRBV15 . TRBJ2-5 .
TGTGCCAGCAGCTTAGGGGACAGCAGCTCCTACGAGCAGTACTTC CASSLGDSSSYEQYF TRBV7-2 TRBD1 TRBJ2-7 .
TGTGCCAGCAGTCCACAGGGAGTAGGGGAGACCCAGTACTTC CASSPQGVGETQYF TRBV7-8 . TRBJ2-5 .
TGTGCCAGCAGCCAAGGGCCTCCCGAGGGGGACACTGAAGCTTTCTTT CASSQGPPEGDTEAFF TRBV4-2 . TRBJ1-1 .
TGTGCCAGCAGCTCCGACAGCAAAACCCCTGGGTGGGAAAAACTGTTTTTT CASSSDSKTPGWEKLFF TRBV11-3 . TRBJ1-4 .
TGTGCCAGCAGTTCATGGTCATACGAGCAGTACTTC CASSSWSYEQYF TRBV12-3/TRBV12-4 . TRBJ2-7 .
TGCGCCAGCAGCCCCGGGACAGCAAGTAATACGCAGTATTTT CASSPGTASNTQYF TRBV5-1 TRBD1 TRBJ2-3 .
TGTGCCAGCAGTTTATTAGGGCAGGGAAGGGCCCAGCCCCAGCATTTT CASSLLGQGRAQPQHF TRBV28 . TRBJ1-5 .
TGTGCCAGCGGACAGGGCCACGAGCAGTACTTC CASGQGHEQYF TRBV6-5 TRBD1 TRBJ2-7 .
TGTGCCAGCAGCATCCCGGGACCCGGTGAGAGCACTGAAGCTTTCTTT CASSIPGPGESTEAFF TRBV7-9 . TRBJ1-1 .
TGCGCCAGCAGCTTGGAGACAGGCAACAACCGGAACACTGAAGCTTTCTTT CASSLETGNNRNTEAFF TRBV5-1 . TRBJ1-1 few
TGCGCCAGCAGCCAACTCCGGACAGGGAACTATGGCTACACCTTC CASSQLRTGNYGYTF TRBV4-1 TRBD1 TRBJ1-2 once
TGTGCCAGCAGCTCCAGACAGAGCAGAGGTCAAGAGCAGTACTTC CASSSRQSRGQEQYF TRBV7-2 . TRBJ2-7 once
TGTGCCAGCAGAGCCGATAGCAATCAGCCCCAGCATTTT CASRADSNQPQHF TRBV2 . TRBJ1-5 once